This T cell receptor (beta chain) derives from a study of T-cell memory formation after mild COVID-19. With 5 bases clipped from V and 4 bases from J, the junction kept 7 bases outside the gene matches. The CDR3 is 17 residues long. The germline V gene has CDR1 MNHEY and CDR2 SVGAGI. Via MiXCR, TCRdb re-called the 5' RACE reads, giving one row per CDR3 protein. The sample has some 150,000 distinct CDR3 sequences; 15% to 20% are singletons. The sequenced material came from PBMCs or a T cell subset sorted from them (not recorded which). The sequence came from an adult woman who had mild COVID-19 (a few samples of this study predate the infection). Cell type and time point are not known. The chain is built from TRBV6-5 and TRBJ2-1, with 14 bases identical to TRBD2. The CDR3 coding sequence is TGTGCCAGCAGTAAGGGACTAGCGGGGGCCCCTTACAATGAGCAGTTCTTC. Residues: CASSKGLAGAPYNEQFF.